These T cell receptor beta chains were read from a single sample in a study of cytomegalovirus exposure and HLA in healthy donors. TCRdb keeps only in-frame clones here, not all; method: immunoSEQ multiplex PCR. This sample has about 130,000 clones; 80% to 90% occur once, and the top ten carry about 3.5%. The sample was PBMCs. These receptors came from a woman in her 40s in good health and CMV-seropositive. CDR3s include the opening cysteine and the closing phenylalanine or tryptophan. The D gene is left open where the match is weak. A clone size is listed for some rows: how often the clone was seen (once, few, many), or a class if it is expanded.

clone_size j_call v_call d_call cdr3_nt cdr3_aa
NA TRBJ1-1 TRBV6-5 TRBD1 TGTGCCAGCAGACAAGGACAGGGTGGGACTGAAGCTTTCTTT CASRQGQGGTEAFF
NA TRBJ2-1 TRBV19 TRBD2 TGTGCCAGTAGTAGATTAGCGGGCGGGAGCTCCTACAATGAGCAGTTCTTC CASSRLAGGSSYNEQFF
NA TRBJ2-2 TRBV6-5 NA TGTGCCAGCAGTTACTCTAACAGGAACACCGGGGAGCTGTTTTTT CASSYSNRNTGELFF
NA TRBJ1-2 TRBV19 NA TGTGCCAGTAGTATTAGTCGAGAGCCCTCACGGGGTGGCTACACCTTC CASSISREPSRGGYTF
NA TRBJ2-1 TRBV9 TRBD1 TGTGCCAGCAGCCAAACTGGACAGGACAATGAGCAGTTCTTC CASSQTGQDNEQFF
NA TRBJ1-6 TRBV19 TRBD1 TGTGCCAGTAGTCCTGACAGGGATTCACCCCTCCACTTT CASSPDRDSPLHF
NA TRBJ1-1 TRBV7-8 NA TGTGCCAGCAGCTCCCGGAACACTGAAGCTTTCTTT CASSSRNTEAFF
few TRBJ2-7 TRBV19 TRBD2 TGTGCCAGTAGTATCCGGGTGACTAGCGGAGGGGGGTACGAGCAGTACTTC CASSIRVTSGGGYEQYF
once TRBJ2-2 TRBV9 TRBD1 TGTGCCAGCAGCCCGAGGACAGGGGGCCAAGGGGAGCTGTTTTTT CASSPRTGGQGELFF
NA TRBJ2-7 TRBV19 TRBD2 TGTGCCAGTAGCTTAGCGGGAGTCTTGGACGAGCAGTACTTC CASSLAGVLDEQYF
NA TRBJ2-7 TRBV9 NA TGTGCCAGCAGCGTAGACGCGGAGTCCGAGCAGTACTTC CASSVDAESEQYF
NA TRBJ1-5 TRBV5-8 NA TGTGCCAGCAGCTCCGCAGGGGTCCGTCAGCCCCAGCATTTT CASSSAGVRQPQHF
NA TRBJ2-1 TRBV11-3 TRBD1 TGTGCCAGCAGCTTACTGCAGGGGGTCAATGAGCAGTTCTTC CASSLLQGVNEQFF
few TRBJ2-7 TRBV6-1 TRBD2 TGTGCCAGCAGTGAAGGGACTAGCGGCTCCTACGAGCAGTACTTC CASSEGTSGSYEQYF
NA TRBJ2-7 TRBV19 TRBD2 TGTGCCAGTAGTAGGGCCGGTGGAGCGGGGGTCTACGAGCAGTACTTC CASSRAGGAGVYEQYF